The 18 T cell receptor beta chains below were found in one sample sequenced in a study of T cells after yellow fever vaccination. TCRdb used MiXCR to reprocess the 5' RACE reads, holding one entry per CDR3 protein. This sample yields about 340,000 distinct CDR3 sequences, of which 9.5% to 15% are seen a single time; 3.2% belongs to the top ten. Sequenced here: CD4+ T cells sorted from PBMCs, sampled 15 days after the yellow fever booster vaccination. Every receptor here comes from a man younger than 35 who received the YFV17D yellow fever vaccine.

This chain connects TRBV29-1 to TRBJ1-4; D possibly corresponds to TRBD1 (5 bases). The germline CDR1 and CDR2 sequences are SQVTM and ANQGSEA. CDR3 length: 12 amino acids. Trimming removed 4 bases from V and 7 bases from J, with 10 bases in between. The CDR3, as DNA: TGCAGCGTTGGGGGACTTCTTGAAAAACTGTTTTTT. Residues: CSVGGLLEKLFF.

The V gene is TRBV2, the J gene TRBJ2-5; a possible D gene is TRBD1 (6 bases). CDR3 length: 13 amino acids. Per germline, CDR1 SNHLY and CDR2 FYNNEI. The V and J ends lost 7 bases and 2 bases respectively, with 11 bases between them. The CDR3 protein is CASTTGPQETQYF. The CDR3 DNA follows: TGTGCCAGCACGACAGGACCACAAGAGACCCAGTACTTC.

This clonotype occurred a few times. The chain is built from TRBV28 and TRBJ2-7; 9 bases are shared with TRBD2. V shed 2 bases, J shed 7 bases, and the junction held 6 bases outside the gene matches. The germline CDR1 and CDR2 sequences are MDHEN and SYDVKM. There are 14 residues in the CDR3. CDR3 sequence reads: CASSLLAGPGEQYV. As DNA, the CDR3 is TGTGCCAGCAGTTTACTAGCGGGGCCGGGGGAGCAGTACGTC.

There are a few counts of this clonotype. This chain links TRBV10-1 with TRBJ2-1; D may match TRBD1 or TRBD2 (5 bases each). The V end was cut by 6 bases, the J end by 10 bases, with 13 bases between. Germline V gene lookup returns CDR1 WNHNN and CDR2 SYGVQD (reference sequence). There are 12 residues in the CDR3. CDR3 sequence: CASSGDGYEQFF. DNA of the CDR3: TGCGCCAGCAGCGGGGACGGTTACGAGCAGTTCTTC.

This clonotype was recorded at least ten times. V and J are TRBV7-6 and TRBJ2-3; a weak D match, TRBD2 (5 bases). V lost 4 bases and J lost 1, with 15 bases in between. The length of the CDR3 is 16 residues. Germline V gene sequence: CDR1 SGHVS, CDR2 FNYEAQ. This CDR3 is CASSSPPGVRTDTQYF. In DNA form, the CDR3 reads TGTGCCAGCAGCTCCCCCCCCGGGGTACGCACAGATACGCAGTATTTT.

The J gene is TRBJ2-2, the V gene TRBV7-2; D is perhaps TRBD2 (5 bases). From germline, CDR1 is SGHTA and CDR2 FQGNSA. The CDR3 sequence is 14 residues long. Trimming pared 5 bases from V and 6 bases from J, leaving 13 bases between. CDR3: CASSEGVGAGELFF. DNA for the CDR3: TGTGCCAGCAGCGAGGGCGTCGGAGCCGGGGAGCTGTTTTTT.

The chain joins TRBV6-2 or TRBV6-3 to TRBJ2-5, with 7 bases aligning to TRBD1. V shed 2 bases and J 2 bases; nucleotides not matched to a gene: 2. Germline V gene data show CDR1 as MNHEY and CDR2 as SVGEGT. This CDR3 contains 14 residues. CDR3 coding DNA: TGTGCCAGCAGTTACCGCAGGGGGCAAGAGACCCAGTACTTC. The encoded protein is CASSYRRGQETQYF.

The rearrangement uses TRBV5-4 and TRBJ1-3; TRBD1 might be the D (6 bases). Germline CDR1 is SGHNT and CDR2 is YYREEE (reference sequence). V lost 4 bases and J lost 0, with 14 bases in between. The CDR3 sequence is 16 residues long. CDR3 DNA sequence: TGTGCCAGCAGCCTAGGACAGCACGCCTCTGGAAACACCATATATTTT. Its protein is CASSLGQHASGNTIYF.

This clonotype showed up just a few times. The CDR3 DNA reads as TGTGCCATCAGTCTAGCGGGGGGCACAGATACGCAGTATTTT. The encoded protein is CAISLAGGTDTQYF. This sequence joins TRBV10-3 and TRBJ2-3; 10 positions match TRBD2. V shed 5 bases and J 1 base; nucleotides not matched to a gene: 0. CDR3 length: 14 residues. Per germline, CDR1 ENHRY and CDR2 SYGVKD.

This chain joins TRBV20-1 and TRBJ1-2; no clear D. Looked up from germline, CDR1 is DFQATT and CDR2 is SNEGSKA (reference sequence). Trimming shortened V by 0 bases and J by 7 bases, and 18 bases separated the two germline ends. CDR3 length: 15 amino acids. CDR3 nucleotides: TGCAGTGCTAGAGATGGTACGGGAAATTTCGGTGGCTACACCTTC. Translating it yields CSARDGTGNFGGYTF.

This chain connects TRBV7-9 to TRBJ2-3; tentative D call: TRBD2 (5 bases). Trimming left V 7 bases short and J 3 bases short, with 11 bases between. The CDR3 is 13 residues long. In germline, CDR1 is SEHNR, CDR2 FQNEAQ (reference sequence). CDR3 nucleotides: TGTGCCAGCACTCGGGGAACTACAGATACGCAGTATTTT. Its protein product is CASTRGTTDTQYF.

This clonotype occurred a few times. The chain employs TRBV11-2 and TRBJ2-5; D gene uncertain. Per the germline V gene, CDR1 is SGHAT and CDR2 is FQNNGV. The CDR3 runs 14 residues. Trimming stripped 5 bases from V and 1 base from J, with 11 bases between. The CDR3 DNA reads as TGTGCCAGCAGCGTTCCTGGAGCCCAAGAGACCCAGTACTTC. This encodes CASSVPGAQETQYF.

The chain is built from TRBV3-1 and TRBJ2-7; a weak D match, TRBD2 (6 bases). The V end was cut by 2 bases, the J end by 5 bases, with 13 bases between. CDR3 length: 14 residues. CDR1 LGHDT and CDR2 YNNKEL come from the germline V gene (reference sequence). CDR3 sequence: CASSQRGVSDEQYV. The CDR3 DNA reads TGTGCCAGCAGCCAACGCGGGGTCTCGGACGAGCAGTACGTC.

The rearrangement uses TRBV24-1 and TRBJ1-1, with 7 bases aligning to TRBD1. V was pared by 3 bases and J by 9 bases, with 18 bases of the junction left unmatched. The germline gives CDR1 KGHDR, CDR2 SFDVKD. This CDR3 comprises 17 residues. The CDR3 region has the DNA TGTGCCACCAGTGATCATGGCCCTGGGACAGCATCTTCCAAAGCTTTCTTT. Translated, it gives CATSDHGPGTASSKAFF.

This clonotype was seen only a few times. The CDR3 DNA is TGTGCCAGCAGCCCCCCCGGGATAGAGACCCAGTACTTC. This codes for CASSPPGIETQYF. This chain connects TRBV7-3 to TRBJ2-5; D perhaps matches TRBD2 (5 bases). Deletions cut 5 bases from V and 4 bases from J, with 11 bases between. The germline V gene has CDR1 SGHTA and CDR2 FQGTGA. There are 13 residues in the CDR3.

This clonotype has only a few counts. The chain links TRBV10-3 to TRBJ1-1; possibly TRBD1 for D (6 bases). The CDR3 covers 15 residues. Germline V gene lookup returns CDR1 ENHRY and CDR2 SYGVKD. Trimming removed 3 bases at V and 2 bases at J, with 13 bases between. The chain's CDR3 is CAISDPLQGNTEAFF. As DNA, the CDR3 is TGTGCCATCAGTGATCCGTTACAGGGAAACACTGAAGCTTTCTTT.

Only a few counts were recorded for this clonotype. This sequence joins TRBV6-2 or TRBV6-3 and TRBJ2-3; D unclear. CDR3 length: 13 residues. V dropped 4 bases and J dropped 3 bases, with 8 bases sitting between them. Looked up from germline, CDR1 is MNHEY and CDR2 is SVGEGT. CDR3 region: CASSSRITDTQYF. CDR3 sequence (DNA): TGTGCCAGCAGTTCAAGGATAACAGATACGCAGTATTTT.

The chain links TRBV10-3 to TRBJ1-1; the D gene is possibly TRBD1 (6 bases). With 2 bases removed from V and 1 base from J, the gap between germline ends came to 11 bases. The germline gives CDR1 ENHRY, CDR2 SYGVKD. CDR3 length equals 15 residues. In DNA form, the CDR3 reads TGTGCCATCAGTGAGCGGGGGGGGCAGAACACTGAAGCTTTCTTT. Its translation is CAISERGGQNTEAFF.